The 27 T cell receptor beta chains below were found in one sample sequenced in a study of blood T cell repertoires in COVID-19. Generated by immunoSEQ multiplex PCR, the TCRdb table keeps only in-frame clones and is missing some. The table lists about 280,000 clones, about four fifths of them singletons. The sequenced sample was peripheral blood. These receptors were collected from a woman aged 45 to 65 who had recovered from COVID-19.

The chain couples TRBV4-3 to TRBJ2-5; 7 nucleotides agree with TRBD1. CDR1 LGHNA and CDR2 YSLEER come from the germline V gene. CDR3 length: 15 amino acids. Trimming cost V 2 bases and J 4 bases; bases outside gene matches: 7. The CDR3 region has the DNA TGCGCCAGCAGCCAACAGACAGGGTGGTCAGAGACCCAGTACTTC. Protein product: CASSQQTGWSETQYF.

This clone has only a few counts. V and J are TRBV7-6 and TRBJ2-7; 9 positions agree with TRBD1. The CDR3 is made up of 15 amino acids. The germline CDR1 and CDR2 sequences are SGHVS and FNYEAQ. Trimming took 5 bases from V and 4 from J; bases not matched to a gene: 9. The CDR3: CASSQPGQGSYEQYF. CDR3 bases: TGTGCCAGCAGCCAACCCGGACAGGGGTCTTACGAGCAGTACTTC.

The rearrangement links TRBV4-1 to TRBJ1-5; a possible D gene is TRBD1 (5 bases). Trimming removed 1 base from V and 0 bases from J, with 7 bases in between. The CDR3 is 15 amino acids. Germline V gives CDR1 MGHRA, CDR2 YSYEKL. As DNA, the CDR3 is TGCGCCAGCAGCCAAGGTGACAGTAGCAATCAGCCCCAGCATTTT. Translated: CASSQGDSSNQPQHF.

V is TRBV10-3 and J is TRBJ2-1, with 10 bases that match TRBD1. Germline CDR1 ENHRY, CDR2 SYGVKD. The CDR3 spans 17 residues. Trimming at V came to 4 bases and at J to 8 bases, leaving 14 bases not matched to a gene. In DNA form, the CDR3 reads TGTGCCATCAGTGGGGGACAGGGGCGCCAAAGCCCATATGAGCAGTTCTTC. Encoded protein: CAISGGQGRQSPYEQFF.

The chain couples TRBV12-3 or TRBV12-4 to TRBJ2-3; D perhaps matches TRBD2 (6 bases). The CDR3 extends over 12 amino acids. V was shortened by 7 bases and J by 5 bases, with 10 bases between the two germline ends. CDR3 nucleotides: TGTGCCAGCATCCGACTAGGAGATACGCAGTATTTT. Its translation: CASIRLGDTQYF.

The chain employs TRBV19 and TRBJ2-1, with 9 bases fitting TRBD2. The V gene's germline CDR1 is LNHDA and CDR2 SQIVND (reference sequence). The CDR3 has 15 amino acids. With 5 bases clipped from V and 6 bases from J, the junction kept 8 bases outside the gene matches. The chain's CDR3 is CASSPRRRGGNEQFF. CDR3 sequence (DNA): TGTGCCAGTAGTCCCCGCCGGCGGGGGGGCAATGAGCAGTTCTTC.

V gene TRBV18 combines with J gene TRBJ2-7, with TRBD2 as a possible D gene (5 bases). Germline assignment: CDR1 KGHSH and CDR2 LQKENI. Trimming stripped 3 bases from V and 6 bases from J, with 15 bases between. The length of the CDR3 is 14 residues. The CDR3 DNA follows: TGTGCCAGCTCACCTCGGGAAAGACTGGGCGAGCAGTACTTC. It specifies CASSPRERLGEQYF.

This chain uses TRBV19 with TRBJ1-1, with 7 bases matching TRBD1. The germline V gene has CDR1 LNHDA and CDR2 SQIVND (reference sequence). The CDR3 extends over 13 amino acids. Trimming took 4 bases from V and 6 from J; bases not matched to a gene: 5. CDR3 amino acids: CASSTGGSPEAFF. CDR3 nucleotide sequence: TGTGCCAGTAGTACAGGGGGAAGCCCTGAAGCTTTCTTT. Full variable domain (rest looked up from reference TRBV19 and TRBJ1-1): DGGITQSPKYLFRKEGQNVTLSCEQNLNHDAMYWYRQDPGQGLRLIYYSQIVNDFQKGDIAEGYSVSREKKESFPLTVTSAQKNPTAFYLCASSTGGSPEAFFGQGTRLTVV.

The chain combines TRBV10-1 with TRBJ2-1; 7 bases are shared with TRBD1. The CDR3 runs 18 residues. CDR1 and CDR2 (germline): WNHNN, SYGVQD (reference sequence). Unmatched junction bases numbered 18, after V lost 5 bases and J lost 5 bases. CDR3 amino acids: CASSSNLRNRDSNNEQFF. The CDR3 nucleotides read TGCGCCAGCAGTTCTAATCTTAGAAACCGGGACAGCAACAATGAGCAGTTCTTC.

The CDR3: CAIYPLRGARKSNQPQHF. CDR3 sequence (DNA): TGTGCCATCTACCCCCTTCGGGGGGCTCGTAAAAGCAATCAGCCCCAGCATTTT. The V gene is TRBV10-3, the J gene TRBJ1-5; D possibly corresponds to TRBD1 (6 bases). Looked up from germline, CDR1 is ENHRY and CDR2 is SYGVKD. Trimming removed 8 bases at V and 1 base at J, with 24 bases between. This CDR3 spans 18 amino acids.

The chain recombines TRBV4-1 with TRBJ1-5; unclear D gene. V shed 1 base and J shed 0 bases, with 4 bases lying between them. The CDR3 has 14 amino acids. Germline loops: CDR1 MGHRA, CDR2 YSYEKL. CDR3 bases: TGCGCCAGCAGCCAAGGACTTAGCAATCAGCCCCAGCATTTT. This encodes CASSQGLSNQPQHF.

The chain uses TRBV28 and TRBJ1-5; D ambiguous. CDR3 length: 15 amino acids. Germline lookup yields CDR1 MDHEN and CDR2 SYDVKM. Trimming stripped 5 bases from V and 6 bases from J, with 17 bases between. The CDR3 bases are TGTGCCAGCAGTCATTCGGGATCCTCGGGTCAGCCCCAGCATTTT. Amino acid sequence: CASSHSGSSGQPQHF. The full variable domain, completed using reference TRBV28 and TRBJ1-5, is DVKVTQSSRYLVKRTGEKVFLECVQDMDHENMFWYRQDPGLGLRLIYFSYDVKMKEKGDIPEGYSVSREKKERFSLILESASTNQTSMYLCASSHSGSSGQPQHFGDGTRLSIL.

This chain links TRBV4-1 with TRBJ2-7, with a weak D call TRBD2 (6 bases). CDR1 is MGHRA, CDR2 YSYEKL, per germline. The CDR3 length is 16 residues. V gave up 4 bases and J gave up 0 bases, with 16 bases separating them. CDR3 amino acids: CASSRSPGGSSYEQYF. In DNA form, the CDR3 reads TGCGCCAGCAGCCGCTCCCCTGGGGGGAGCTCCTACGAGCAGTACTTC.

The chain links TRBV2 to TRBJ2-7; possibly TRBD1 for D (6 bases). Trimming removed 5 bases at V and 0 bases at J, with 20 bases between. Germline CDR1 is SNHLY and CDR2 is FYNNEI. The CDR3 spans 17 residues. The CDR3 sequence: CASSRQDSLRLSYEQYF. The CDR3 nucleotides are TGTGCCAGCAGTCGTCAGGACAGTTTAAGACTCTCCTACGAGCAGTACTTC.

The chain uses TRBV4-1 and TRBJ2-1, with TRBD2 matching 7 bases. J gave up 9 bases and V 1 base, and 6 bases lay outside the gene matches. The V gene's germline CDR1 is MGHRA and CDR2 YSYEKL. The CDR3 is 14 amino acids. The CDR3 region has the DNA TGCGCCAGCAGCCAAGGACTAGCCGTCGTTGAGCAGTTCTTC. Translating it yields CASSQGLAVVEQFF.

The chain carries TRBV29-1 and TRBJ2-1; possibly TRBD2 for D (5 bases). The CDR3 covers 14 residues. The V end lost 8 bases, the J end lost 3 bases, and 17 bases lay between the germline ends. Germline V gene lookup returns CDR1 SQVTM and CDR2 ANQGSEA. The CDR3 DNA follows: TGCAGCTGGAGCCCATCGGGGATCTACAATGAGCAGTTCTTC. Its protein is CSWSPSGIYNEQFF.

The rearrangement uses TRBV6-2 or TRBV6-3 and TRBJ2-7, with TRBD1 identical over 7 bases. J gave up 2 bases and V 5 bases, and 3 bases lay outside the gene matches. Germline values: CDR1 MNHEY, CDR2 SVGEGT. The CDR3 has 13 amino acids. This chain's CDR3 is CASSRDRAYEQYF. The CDR3 bases are TGTGCCAGCAGTCGGGACAGAGCCTACGAGCAGTACTTC.

To note about this clone: The sample holds other DNA sequences that translate to the same CDR3. The genes are TRBV5-1 and TRBJ2-7; D gene ambiguous. Looked up from germline, CDR1 is SGHRS and CDR2 is YFSETQ. V was trimmed by 0 bases and J by 0 bases, leaving 10 bases between them. The CDR3 loop spans 15 amino acids. For the CDR3, the DNA is TGCGCCAGCAGCTTGGAGGCAGGATCCTCCTACGAGCAGTACTTC. Residues: CASSLEAGSSYEQYF.

The genes are TRBV9 and TRBJ1-3; 9 nucleotides line up with TRBD1. Trimming removed 0 bases from V and 3 bases from J; junction bases left unmatched: 7. CDR1 is SGDLS and CDR2 is YYNGEE in the germline V gene. The CDR3 has 17 amino acids. The CDR3, as DNA: TGTGCCAGCAGCGTAGATGGGACAGGGAGGGATGGAAACACCATATATTTT. Protein: CASSVDGTGRDGNTIYF.

As DNA, the CDR3 is TGTGCCAGCAGTCTACAGACAGGGAGGAACACTGAAGCTTTCTTT. It yields the protein CASSLQTGRNTEAFF. The chain has TRBV28 and TRBJ1-1, with 7 bases matching TRBD1. V was pared by 5 bases and J by 1 base, with 7 bases of the junction left unmatched. This CDR3 has 15 residues. Germline lookup yields CDR1 MDHEN and CDR2 SYDVKM.

This sequence joins TRBV15 and TRBJ2-7; 7 nucleotides align to TRBD2. With 1 base clipped from V and 1 base from J, the junction kept 10 bases outside the gene matches. This CDR3 is built from 17 residues. Germline V gene data show CDR1 as LNHNV and CDR2 as YYDKDF (reference sequence). DNA of the CDR3: TGTGCCACCAGCAGAGCGGGGGGTGGGCCCTCTTCCTACGAGCAGTACTTC. It specifies CATSRAGGGPSSYEQYF.

This rearrangement joins TRBV5-1 to TRBJ2-7; possible D gene TRBD2, 6 bases. The V gene lost 3 bases and the J gene lost 6 bases, with 19 bases spanning the gap. CDR1 is SGHRS, CDR2 YFSETQ, per germline. The CDR3 runs 15 residues. CDR3 coding DNA: TGCGCCAGCAGCTCTACTCTTCAGGCGGGACGCGAGCAGTACTTC. The encoded protein is CASSSTLQAGREQYF.

The rearrangement uses TRBV19 and TRBJ1-1; TRBD1 aligns across 7 bases. J lost 11 bases, V lost 3 bases, and 9 bases had no gene match. The CDR3 length is 13 residues. Germline CDR1 LNHDA, CDR2 SQIVND (reference sequence). The chain's CDR3 is CASSIDRAAPAFF. In nucleotides, the CDR3 is TGTGCCAGTAGTATTGACAGGGCAGCTCCGGCTTTCTTT.

The J gene is TRBJ2-7, the V gene TRBV6-2 or TRBV6-3, with 8 positions matching TRBD2. Germline V lookup: CDR1 MNHEY, CDR2 SVGEGT. CDR3 size: 15 residues. Germline trimming cut 1 base from V and 2 bases from J; bases unmatched to any gene: 4. CDR3 sequence reads: CASSYFGGGTYEQYF. The CDR3 coding sequence is TGTGCCAGCAGTTACTTCGGGGGGGGAACCTACGAGCAGTACTTC.

The sample holds a few counts of this clone. This chain connects TRBV10-3 to TRBJ1-3; 9 bases are a match to TRBD1. The CDR3 loop spans 15 amino acids. Losses at the gene ends were 6 bases for V and 5 bases for J; bases not matched to a gene: 8. Germline CDR1 reads ENHRY; CDR2 reads SYGVKD. Here the CDR3 DNA reads TGTGCCATCAGAGCTCCGGGACAGGGAAGAAACACCATATATTTT. Translated, it gives CAIRAPGQGRNTIYF.

V is TRBV7-2 and J is TRBJ1-4, with TRBD1 as a possible D gene (6 bases). The V and J ends lost 5 bases and 8 bases respectively, with 15 bases between them. Germline CDR1 is SGHTA and CDR2 is FQGNSA. The length of the CDR3 is 14 residues. In DNA, the CDR3 is TGTGCCAGCAGCCAACAGGGAGCAAACGAAAAACTGTTTTTT. This gives the protein CASSQQGANEKLFF.

The genes are TRBV7-8 and TRBJ1-1, with D perhaps TRBD1 (5 bases). V lost 5 bases to trimming and J lost 3 bases, with 7 bases between them. The CDR3 contains 12 residues. Germline V gene data show CDR1 as SGHVS and CDR2 as FQNEAQ. The DNA of the CDR3 is TGTGCCAGCAGCCGCAGGGACACTGAAGCTTTCTTT. As protein: CASSRRDTEAFF.